These T cell receptor beta chains were read from a single sample in a study of blood T cell repertoires in COVID-19. TCRdb's table, derived via immunoSEQ multiplex PCR, lists solely in-frame clones and lacks some. The sample records about 70,000 clones, 81% being singletons. Sequencing was performed on peripheral blood. These receptors all come from a woman in her 70s with acute or convalescent COVID-19. Both conserved end residues are part of each CDR3. Some rows mark clone size as missing; the rest say once, few, many or name a class of expanded clone.

J gene: TRBJ2-7; CDR3 length: 15; clone size: .; V gene: TRBV18; CDR3 protein: CASSPPDKGRYEQYF
J gene: TRBJ2-1; CDR3 length: 16; clone size: .; V gene: TRBV11-3; CDR3 protein: CASSRSRTSAYNEQFF
J gene: TRBJ1-2; CDR3 length: 15; clone size: .; V gene: TRBV28; CDR3 protein: CASTLSPLTGYGYTF
J gene: TRBJ2-7; CDR3 length: 16; clone size: .; V gene: TRBV21-1; CDR3 protein: CASSIYLARGVYEQYF
J gene: TRBJ2-1; CDR3 length: 14; clone size: .; V gene: TRBV10-3; CDR3 protein: CAIAGLAGAGEQFF
J gene: TRBJ2-6; CDR3 length: 19; clone size: .; V gene: TRBV11-3; CDR3 protein: CASSLVLPFKPTGANVLTF
J gene: TRBJ2-5; CDR3 length: 16; clone size: .; V gene: TRBV5-1; CDR3 protein: CASSLEGLATQETQYF
J gene: TRBJ2-2; CDR3 length: 18; clone size: .; V gene: TRBV28; CDR3 protein: CASSLPQQGMVNTGELFF
J gene: TRBJ2-3; CDR3 length: 14; clone size: .; V gene: TRBV6-6; CDR3 protein: CARITGVVTDTQYF
J gene: TRBJ2-1; CDR3 length: 10; clone size: .; V gene: TRBV6-5; CDR3 protein: CACYFLEQFF
J gene: TRBJ1-4; CDR3 length: 15; clone size: few; V gene: TRBV7-9; CDR3 protein: CASSPSGGSNEKLFF
J gene: TRBJ1-2; CDR3 length: 15; clone size: .; V gene: TRBV19; CDR3 protein: CASSIDTAINYGYTF
J gene: TRBJ1-2; CDR3 length: 15; clone size: .; V gene: TRBV5-1; CDR3 protein: CASSLAGVPNYGYTF
J gene: TRBJ2-5; CDR3 length: 14; clone size: once; V gene: TRBV7-9; CDR3 protein: CASSSRERRETQYF
J gene: TRBJ2-1; CDR3 length: 17; clone size: once; V gene: TRBV5-1; CDR3 protein: CASSWFIGTSGNNEQFF
J gene: TRBJ1-1; CDR3 length: 13; clone size: .; V gene: TRBV2; CDR3 protein: CASSRTGLTEAFF
J gene: TRBJ2-7; CDR3 length: 16; clone size: .; V gene: TRBV7-9; CDR3 protein: CASSVSGLAGVNEQYF
J gene: TRBJ1-1; CDR3 length: 14; clone size: .; V gene: TRBV10-3; CDR3 protein: CAISGQDLNTEAFF
J gene: TRBJ1-5; CDR3 length: 13; clone size: few; V gene: TRBV5-1; CDR3 protein: CASSLGRDQPQHF
J gene: TRBJ2-1; CDR3 length: 16; clone size: .; V gene: TRBV6-6; CDR3 protein: CASRSTLAGVYNEQFF
J gene: TRBJ1-4; CDR3 length: 14; clone size: .; V gene: TRBV18; CDR3 protein: CASQGTTNNEKLFF
J gene: TRBJ1-2; CDR3 length: 12; clone size: .; V gene: TRBV28; CDR3 protein: CASSTGSLGYTF
J gene: TRBJ1-5; CDR3 length: 16; clone size: .; V gene: TRBV28; CDR3 protein: CASSTAGGWRDQPQHF
J gene: TRBJ1-5; CDR3 length: 17; clone size: .; V gene: TRBV6-2/TRBV6-3; CDR3 protein: CASSYVGHLTGNQPQHF
J gene: TRBJ2-2; CDR3 length: 15; clone size: few; V gene: TRBV3-1/TRBV3-2; CDR3 protein: CASSHPREFGGELFF
J gene: TRBJ2-1; CDR3 length: 19; clone size: .; V gene: TRBV9; CDR3 protein: CASSVAMVTSGPGYNEQFF
J gene: TRBJ1-4; CDR3 length: 16; clone size: few; V gene: TRBV25-1; CDR3 protein: CASSADRGFSNEKLFF
J gene: TRBJ1-1; CDR3 length: 15; clone size: .; V gene: TRBV3-1/TRBV3-2; CDR3 protein: CASSARDRLNTEAFF
J gene: TRBJ2-1; CDR3 length: 15; clone size: .; V gene: TRBV5-1; CDR3 protein: CASSLAIAGGYEQFF
J gene: TRBJ1-5; CDR3 length: 14; clone size: .; V gene: TRBV18; CDR3 protein: CASTGRESNQPQHF
J gene: TRBJ2-6; CDR3 length: 15; clone size: .; V gene: TRBV7-2; CDR3 protein: CASRPNSSGANVLTF
J gene: TRBJ1-5; CDR3 length: 15; clone size: .; V gene: TRBV30; CDR3 protein: CAWVPGGDGNQPQHF
J gene: TRBJ1-5; CDR3 length: 13; clone size: .; V gene: TRBV30; CDR3 protein: CAWSAGGNQPQHF
J gene: TRBJ1-2; CDR3 length: 14; clone size: .; V gene: TRBV6-5; CDR3 protein: CASSYHRELNGYTF
J gene: TRBJ2-7; CDR3 length: 15; clone size: .; V gene: TRBV5-4; CDR3 protein: CASSTAAGTSVEQYF
J gene: TRBJ1-1; CDR3 length: 15; clone size: .; V gene: TRBV5-1; CDR3 protein: CASRFLGGMNTEAFF
J gene: TRBJ2-7; CDR3 length: 18; clone size: once; V gene: TRBV11-2; CDR3 protein: CASSLLAGGPGSPHEQYF
J gene: TRBJ2-7; CDR3 length: 13; clone size: .; V gene: TRBV19; CDR3 protein: CASSPQTGYEQYF
J gene: TRBJ1-5; CDR3 length: 14; clone size: .; V gene: TRBV5-6; CDR3 protein: CASSLAGGDQPQHF
J gene: TRBJ1-1; CDR3 length: 15; clone size: .; V gene: TRBV19; CDR3 protein: CASIPRGRVWTEAFF
J gene: TRBJ2-2; CDR3 length: 19; clone size: .; V gene: TRBV12-5; CDR3 protein: CASGLLGARRIANTGELFF